These T cell receptor beta chains were read from a single sample in a study of control samples from healthy donors and cancer patients. Assay used: immunoSEQ multiplex PCR; TCRdb lists only in-frame clones, some missing. The sample records about 250,000 clones, approximately 80% being singletons. Sequenced: PBMCs. The receptor source for this set is an older woman with lung cancer. Both conserved end residues are part of each CDR3. Fields, in order: J gene, D gene, clone size, V gene, CDR3 protein, CDR3 DNA. D genes are given only for firm matches. Clone size, where shown, is once, few, many, or a class for clones that have expanded.

>TRBJ1-4|.|few|TRBV6-1
CASSAQQFHRNWGEKLFF
TGTGCCAGCAGTGCACAACAATTTCACCGCAACTGGGGTGAAAAACTGTTTTTT
>TRBJ2-1|TRBD2|.|TRBV18
CASSPGTGGAWNEQFF
TGTGCCAGCTCACCGGGAACCGGGGGGGCTTGGAATGAGCAGTTCTTC
>TRBJ2-3|.|.|TRBV5-1
CASSPDSSTDTQYF
TGCGCCAGCAGTCCCGACAGCAGCACAGATACGCAGTATTTT
>TRBJ2-7|.|.|TRBV5-1
CASSPGAYEQYF
TGCGCCAGCAGTCCGGGGGCCTACGAGCAGTACTTC
>TRBJ1-1|.|.|TRBV7-3
CASSLLGGRNTEAFF
TGTGCCAGCAGCTTATTGGGGGGGCGTAACACTGAAGCTTTCTTT
>TRBJ2-3|.|.|TRBV5-1
CASSEGSGDTQYF
TGCGCCAGCAGCGAGGGGTCCGGGGATACGCAGTATTTT
>TRBJ2-5|.|.|TRBV5-1
CASSLEGGRGWETQYF
TGCGCCAGCAGCTTGGAGGGGGGACGTGGTTGGGAGACCCAGTACTTC
>TRBJ1-6|.|.|TRBV10-3
CAISENRVPSPLHF
TGTGCCATCAGTGAGAACAGGGTGCCTTCACCCCTCCACTTT
>TRBJ1-5|.|.|TRBV20-1
CSASRSNQPQHF
TGCAGTGCTAGTCGCAGTAATCAGCCCCAGCATTTT
>TRBJ2-3|.|.|TRBV7-6
CASSSGTRGTDTQYF
TGTGCCAGCAGCTCCGGGACAAGGGGCACAGATACGCAGTATTTT
>TRBJ1-6|.|.|TRBV2
CASKGLRTYSPLHF
TGTGCCAGCAAGGGGTTGAGAACTTATTCACCCCTCCACTTT
>TRBJ2-3|.|.|TRBV2
CASSDQRGTDTQYF
TGTGCCAGCAGTGATCAGAGGGGCACAGATACGCAGTATTTT
>TRBJ2-2|.|few|TRBV18
CASSPGGNTGELFF
TGTGCCAGCTCACCAGGAGGGAACACCGGGGAGCTGTTTTTT
>TRBJ1-2|TRBD1|few|TRBV28
CASTVLWTGGGYGYTF
TGTGCCAGCACCGTCCTTTGGACAGGGGGGGGCTATGGCTACACCTTC
>TRBJ1-5|.|.|TRBV7-3
CASSPDQDQPQHF
TGTGCCAGCAGTCCAGACCAAGATCAGCCCCAGCATTTT
>TRBJ1-2|.|.|TRBV19
CASSTVEGPYGYTF
TGTGCCAGTAGCACAGTGGAGGGGCCCTATGGCTACACCTTC